The entry below gives a single T cell receptor (beta chain) sequence along with its context. The antigen remains unidentified. The data originate from a study of T cell responses to AZD1222 COVID-19 vaccine. The CDR3 is 16 amino acids. In germline, CDR1 is SGHRS, CDR2 YFSETQ. V gave up 0 bases and J gave up 6 bases, with 17 bases separating them. Only in-frame clones appear in the TCRdb table, and some are missing; sequencing was by immunoSEQ multiplex PCR. The sample carries around 170,000 clones, 75% to 95% recorded once. General observations from the study: Researchers took repertoire samples only after the peak T cell response had come. Seropositivity was recorded at baseline in only 6 or 7 AZD1222 recipients.

The chain carries TRBV5-1 and TRBJ2-3; tentatively, D is TRBD2 (6 bases). The sequencing used peripheral blood, collected on day 0 of AZD1222 vaccination. This receptor was identified in an adult in good health. As DNA, the CDR3 is TGCGCCAGCAGCTTGGCCCTAGCGAGAATCAGGGATACGCAGTATTTT. This sequence encodes CASSLALARIRDTQYF. The entire variable domain, with the rest obtained from reference TRBV5-1 and TRBJ2-3, is as follows: KAGVTQTPRYLIKTRGQQVTLSCSPISGHRSVSWYQQTPGQGLQFLFEYFSETQRNKGNFPGRFSGRQFSNSRSEMNVSTLELGDSALYLCASSLALARIRDTQYFGPGTRLTVL.